Each of the 5 T cell receptor beta chains below was sequenced from the same sample in a study of T cell clonotyping in hematopoietic cell transplantation. Sequencing was performed with immunoSEQ multiplex PCR; in TCRdb, only in-frame clones are kept and a portion is missing. The sample has 7,500 to 8,500 clones; about 70% are singletons. The sequenced sample was peripheral blood mononuclear cells, obtained 100 days after allogeneic stem cell transplant. Every receptor here comes from a male patient between 55 and 70 years old who had an allogeneic stem cell transplant from an unrelated donor, so the T cells may come from the graft donor. Some clones in this sample may be carry-over from other donors' samples.

The V and J genes are TRBV10-1 and TRBJ2-6, with D unresolved. This CDR3 spans 18 amino acids. Germline CDR1 reads WNHNN; CDR2 reads SYGVQD (reference sequence). Trimming pared 5 bases from V and 5 bases from J, leaving 22 bases between. The CDR3 reads CASSKLSRAQSRANVLTF. DNA for the CDR3: TGCGCCAGCAGTAAGTTATCAAGAGCACAAAGTCGGGCCAACGTCCTGACTTTC.

Notes on this clone: Sequence at one end of the junction differs from germline and may be a read error. The CDR3 is CASSIAFNYGYTF. CDR3 DNA sequence: TGTGCCAGCAGCATAGCGTTTAACTATGGCTACACCTTC. V and J are TRBV7-9 and TRBJ1-2; D gene unclear. Germline V lookup: CDR1 SEHNR, CDR2 FQNEAQ (reference sequence). The CDR3 covers 13 residues.

CDR3: CASSHLGSSGDTYEQYF. For the CDR3, the DNA is TGCGCCAGCAGCCACTTAGGTTCAAGCGGGGACACCTACGAGCAGTACTTC. The genes are TRBV5-1 and TRBJ2-7; tentative D call: TRBD2 (7 bases). V was shortened by 4 bases and J by 2 bases, with 22 bases between the two germline ends. Per germline, CDR1 SGHRS and CDR2 YFSETQ. This CDR3 is built from 17 residues.

The chain recombines TRBV11-2 with TRBJ2-1; either TRBD1 or TRBD2 may fit D (5 bases each). The CDR3 consists of 15 residues. The V end lost 7 bases, the J end lost 12 bases, and 25 bases lay between the germline ends. Germline CDR1 and CDR2: SGHAT and FQNNGV. The DNA of the CDR3 is TGTGCCAGCACCCGGGGCCGACAGTGGGAATCTCGGCAGTTCTTC. This translates into CASTRGRQWESRQFF.

The rearrangement uses TRBV7-6 and TRBJ1-1; 7 positions match TRBD1. V shed 5 bases and J 1 base; nucleotides not matched to a gene: 1. CDR1 SGHVS and CDR2 FNYEAQ come from the germline V gene. The CDR3 is made up of 13 amino acids. CDR3: CASSRDRNTEAFF. The DNA for the CDR3 is TGTGCCAGCAGCCGGGACAGGAACACTGAAGCTTTCTTT.